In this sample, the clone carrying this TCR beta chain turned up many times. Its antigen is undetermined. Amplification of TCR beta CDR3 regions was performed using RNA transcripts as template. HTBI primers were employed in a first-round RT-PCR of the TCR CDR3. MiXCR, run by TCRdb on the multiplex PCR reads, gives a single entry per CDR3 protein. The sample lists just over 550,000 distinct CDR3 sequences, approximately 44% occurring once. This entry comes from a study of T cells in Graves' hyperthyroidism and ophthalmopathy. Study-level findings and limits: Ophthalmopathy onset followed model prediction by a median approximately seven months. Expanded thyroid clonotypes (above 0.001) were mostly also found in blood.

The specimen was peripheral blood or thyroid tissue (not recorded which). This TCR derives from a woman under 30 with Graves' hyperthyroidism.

This CDR3 is CASSVMTVQTEAFF. CDR3 in DNA: TGTGCCAGCAGTGTGATGACAGTACAAACTGAAGCTTTCTTT. The chain employs TRBV2 and TRBJ1-1, with a weak D call TRBD1 (5 bases). The CDR3 contains 14 residues. Trimming took off 4 bases at V and 5 bases at J, with 14 bases between the two ends. Germline CDR1 SNHLY, CDR2 FYNNEI.